This is a list of T cell receptor beta chains from one sample in a study of cytomegalovirus exposure and HLA in healthy donors. Repertoires were generated with immunoSEQ multiplex PCR, while TCRdb's copy carries only in-frame clones and drops some. The sample yields under 150,000 clones, approximately 83% seen once. The sequencing sample was made of PBMCs. The receptor set was obtained from a girl aged 2 to 9 in good health and CMV-seronegative. The CDR3 runs from the conserved cysteine through the conserved F or W. A D gene is named only where the DNA matches it firmly. The listing skips clone size in some rows; elsewhere it reads once, few, many or a size class.

D: -
V: TRBV2
size: -
J: TRBJ1-5
DNA: TGTGCCAGCAGTGAACGTTACTCGGGCAATCAGCCCCAGCATTTT
CDR3: CASSERYSGNQPQHF

D: TRBD1
V: TRBV23-1
size: -
J: TRBJ1-1
DNA: TGCGCCAGCAACACAGGGGCTTGGGCTTTCTTT
CDR3: CASNTGAWAFF

D: TRBD2
V: TRBV28
size: -
J: TRBJ2-1
DNA: TGTGCCAGCAGTTTACAGGTCACTAGCGGGAGGAATGAGCAGTTCTTC
CDR3: CASSLQVTSGRNEQFF

D: TRBD1
V: TRBV28
size: once
J: TRBJ2-2
DNA: TGTGCCAGCAGGGTACAGGGGACCGGGGAGCTGTTTTTT
CDR3: CASRVQGTGELFF

D: TRBD2
V: TRBV4-2
size: -
J: TRBJ2-1
DNA: TGTGCCAGCAGCCAAGTTCTCAGCGGGGGGGTGAATGAGCAGTTCTTC
CDR3: CASSQVLSGGVNEQFF

D: TRBD1
V: TRBV28
size: -
J: TRBJ2-4
DNA: TGTGCCAGCAGTTGGACAGGGGTTGAGCCTTCCAAAAACATTCAGTACTTC
CDR3: CASSWTGVEPSKNIQYF

D: TRBD1
V: TRBV29-1
size: -
J: TRBJ1-4
DNA: TGCAGCGTTAGTGCTGGGACAGTAAACGAAAAACTGTTTTTT
CDR3: CSVSAGTVNEKLFF

D: -
V: TRBV2
size: few
J: TRBJ1-2
DNA: TGTGCCAGCAGTCAAAGACAGGTTAACTATGGCTACACCTTC
CDR3: CASSQRQVNYGYTF

D: TRBD1
V: TRBV7-3
size: -
J: TRBJ2-3
DNA: TGTGCCAGCAGCTTGACAGGGCGCACAGATACGCAGTATTTT
CDR3: CASSLTGRTDTQYF

D: TRBD1
V: TRBV18
size: once
J: TRBJ2-2
DNA: TGTGCCAGCTCCCCAGGACAGGTGAACACCGGGGAGCTGTTTTTT
CDR3: CASSPGQVNTGELFF

D: -
V: TRBV9
size: -
J: TRBJ1-1
DNA: TGTGCCAGCAGCGTACCGACGGGGAACACTGAAGCTTTCTTT
CDR3: CASSVPTGNTEAFF

D: -
V: TRBV28
size: -
J: TRBJ1-5
DNA: TGTGCCAGCATCCCCGGGGGAGGTCAGCCCCAGCATTTT
CDR3: CASIPGGGQPQHF

D: -
V: TRBV7-8
size: -
J: TRBJ1-1
DNA: TGTGCCAGCAGCTCCAACAGGAACACTGAAGCTTTCTTT
CDR3: CASSSNRNTEAFF

D: -
V: TRBV20-1
size: -
J: TRBJ1-2
DNA: TGCAGAGCCCCGGGGGTTGGTGGCTACACCTTC
CDR3: CRAPGVGGYTF

D: -
V: TRBV7-9
size: -
J: TRBJ1-1
DNA: TGTGCCAGCAGCTTAGAAGCGAACACTGAAGCTTTCTTT
CDR3: CASSLEANTEAFF

D: -
V: TRBV7-3
size: -
J: TRBJ1-1
DNA: TGTGCCAGCAGCCTACAGAAGAACACTGAAGCTTTCTTT
CDR3: CASSLQKNTEAFF

D: -
V: TRBV30
size: -
J: TRBJ2-5
DNA: TGTGCCTGGAGCGGAGCCGTAGAGACCCAGTACTTC
CDR3: CAWSGAVETQYF

D: -
V: TRBV7-3
size: -
J: TRBJ1-5
DNA: TGTGCCAGCAGCTTAACTGGCCGGACATATAGGCAGCCCCAGCATTTT
CDR3: CASSLTGRTYRQPQHF

D: TRBD2
V: TRBV7-6
size: -
J: TRBJ2-7
DNA: TGTGCCAGCAGCCCCCTAGCGGGAGGGGATTACGAGCAGTACTTC
CDR3: CASSPLAGGDYEQYF

D: -
V: TRBV7-9
size: once
J: TRBJ2-7
DNA: TGTGCCAGCAGCTTAGGTAGCTACGAGCAGTACTTC
CDR3: CASSLGSYEQYF

D: -
V: TRBV28
size: -
J: TRBJ2-7
DNA: TGTGCCAGCAGTCGTCCCTCCTACGAGCAGTACTTC
CDR3: CASSRPSYEQYF

D: -
V: TRBV5-1
size: -
J: TRBJ2-7
DNA: TGCGCCAGCAGCACCGCTATACCTGAAAATGAGCAGTACTTC
CDR3: CASSTAIPENEQYF

D: -
V: TRBV5-3
size: -
J: TRBJ2-5
DNA: TGTGCCAGAAGCTCCCTCCGGGGTTACGATGAGACCCAGTACTTC
CDR3: CARSSLRGYDETQYF

D: TRBD1
V: TRBV7-2
size: -
J: TRBJ1-2
DNA: TGTGCCAGCAGCTCACCCGACAGGGGGCTGTCTGGCTACACCTTC
CDR3: CASSSPDRGLSGYTF

D: -
V: TRBV15
size: -
J: TRBJ1-5
DNA: TGTGCCACCAGCAGAGAATTAGAGGGAGTAGGGCATCAGCCCCAGCATTTT
CDR3: CATSRELEGVGHQPQHF

D: -
V: TRBV28
size: once
J: TRBJ2-7
DNA: TGTGCCAGCAGTTTGGAGGGACGCGAGCAGTACTTC
CDR3: CASSLEGREQYF

D: -
V: TRBV5-4
size: -
J: TRBJ2-7
DNA: TGTGCCAGCAGCTTGCTACAGGCTGGCGAGCAGTACTTC
CDR3: CASSLLQAGEQYF

D: TRBD2
V: TRBV11-3
size: once
J: TRBJ2-3
DNA: TGTGCCAGCAGCTTAGGATCCCGTACTAGCGGGGGGTCCACAGATACGCAGTATTTT
CDR3: CASSLGSRTSGGSTDTQYF

D: -
V: TRBV19
size: -
J: TRBJ2-7
DNA: TGTGCCAGCGCTTCGGGGAACTCCTACGAGCAGTACTTC
CDR3: CASASGNSYEQYF